This T cell receptor beta chain comes out of a study of blood T cell repertoires in COVID-19. The repertoire was sequenced with immunoSEQ multiplex PCR; TCRdb's copy has only in-frame clones and lacks some. The repertoire has some 160,000 clones, 70% to 85% of them found once; the top ten carry 15% to 20%. V was clipped by 5 bases and J by 4 bases, with 18 bases between them. This CDR3 has 15 residues. CDR1 and CDR2 (germline): SGHRS, YFSETQ. The chain employs TRBV5-1 and TRBJ1-2; perhaps TRBD1 as D (6 bases). Sequenced sample: PBMCs or T cells enriched from blood (not recorded which). This clonotype was obtained from a woman in her seventies in a cohort exposed to, infected with or recovered from COVID-19 (not recorded which). CDR3 region: CASRWGATGIYGYTF. The DNA for the CDR3 is TGCGCCAGCAGGTGGGGAGCAACAGGGATCTATGGCTACACCTTC.